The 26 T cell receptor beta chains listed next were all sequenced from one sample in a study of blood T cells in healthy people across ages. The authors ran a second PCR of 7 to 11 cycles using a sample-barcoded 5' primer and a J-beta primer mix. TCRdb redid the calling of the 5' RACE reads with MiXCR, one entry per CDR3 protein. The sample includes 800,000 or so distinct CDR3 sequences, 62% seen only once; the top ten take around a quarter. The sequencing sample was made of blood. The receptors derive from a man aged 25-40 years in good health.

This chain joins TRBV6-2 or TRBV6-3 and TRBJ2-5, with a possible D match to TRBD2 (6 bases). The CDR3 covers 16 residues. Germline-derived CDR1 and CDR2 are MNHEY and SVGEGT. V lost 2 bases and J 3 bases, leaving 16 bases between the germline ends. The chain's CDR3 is CASSYGRNSKEETQYF. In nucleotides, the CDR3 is TGTGCCAGCAGTTACGGGAGGAATAGTAAGGAAGAGACCCAGTACTTC.

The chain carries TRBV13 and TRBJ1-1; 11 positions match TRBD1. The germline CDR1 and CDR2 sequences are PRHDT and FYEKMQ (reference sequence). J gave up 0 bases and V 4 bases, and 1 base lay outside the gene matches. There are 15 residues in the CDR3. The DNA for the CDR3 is TGTGCCAGCAGCTCGGACAGGGGGCTGAACACTGAAGCTTTCTTT. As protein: CASSSDRGLNTEAFF.

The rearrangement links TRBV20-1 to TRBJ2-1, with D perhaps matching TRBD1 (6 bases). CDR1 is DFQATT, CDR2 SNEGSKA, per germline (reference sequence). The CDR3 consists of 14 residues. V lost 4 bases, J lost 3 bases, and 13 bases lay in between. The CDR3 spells CSATDRNYYNEQFF. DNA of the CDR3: TGCAGTGCTACAGACAGGAACTACTACAATGAGCAGTTCTTC.

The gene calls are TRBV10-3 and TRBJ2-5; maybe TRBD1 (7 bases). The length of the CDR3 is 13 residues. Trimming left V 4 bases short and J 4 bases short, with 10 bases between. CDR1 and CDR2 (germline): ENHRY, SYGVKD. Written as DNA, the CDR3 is TGTGCCATCAGTGGACAGGGAGGAGAGACCCAGTACTTC. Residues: CAISGQGGETQYF.

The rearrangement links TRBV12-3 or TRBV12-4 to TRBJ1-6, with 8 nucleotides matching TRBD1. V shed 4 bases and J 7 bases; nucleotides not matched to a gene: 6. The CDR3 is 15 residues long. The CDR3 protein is CASSSWTGMNSPLHF. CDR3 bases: TGTGCCAGCAGTTCGTGGACAGGGATGAATTCACCCCTCCACTTT.

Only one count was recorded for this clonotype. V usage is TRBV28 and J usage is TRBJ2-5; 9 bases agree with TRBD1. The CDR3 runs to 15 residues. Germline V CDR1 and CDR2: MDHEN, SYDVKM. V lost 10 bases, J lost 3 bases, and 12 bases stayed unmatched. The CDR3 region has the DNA TGTGCCACCTTTGAAGGGACAGGGAACAAAGAGACCCAGTACTTC. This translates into CATFEGTGNKETQYF.

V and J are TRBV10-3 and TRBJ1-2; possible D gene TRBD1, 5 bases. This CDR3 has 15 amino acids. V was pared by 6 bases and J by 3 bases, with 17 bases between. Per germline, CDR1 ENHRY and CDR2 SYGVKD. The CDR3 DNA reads TGTGCCATCAGATTGGGCGGGCAGGGAGACTATGGCTACACCTTC. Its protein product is CAIRLGGQGDYGYTF.

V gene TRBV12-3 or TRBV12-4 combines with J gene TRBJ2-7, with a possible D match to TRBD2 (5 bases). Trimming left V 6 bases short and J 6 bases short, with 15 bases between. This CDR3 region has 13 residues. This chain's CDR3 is CASRNGNLGEQYF. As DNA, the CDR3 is TGTGCCAGCAGAAACGGGAACCTCGGCGAGCAGTACTTC.

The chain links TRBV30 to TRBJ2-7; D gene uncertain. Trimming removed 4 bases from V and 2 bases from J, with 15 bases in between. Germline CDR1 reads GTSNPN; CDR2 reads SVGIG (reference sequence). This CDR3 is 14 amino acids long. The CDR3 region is CAWTSRARTYEQYF. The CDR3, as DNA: TGTGCCTGGACCAGCCGGGCTCGTACCTACGAGCAGTACTTC.

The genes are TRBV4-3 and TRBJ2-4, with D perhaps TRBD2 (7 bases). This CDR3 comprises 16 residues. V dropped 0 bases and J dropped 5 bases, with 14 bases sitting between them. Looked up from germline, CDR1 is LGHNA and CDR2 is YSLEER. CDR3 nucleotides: TGCGCCAGCAGCCAAGATAACGGGGGGCTTCAAAACATTCAGTACTTC. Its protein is CASSQDNGGLQNIQYF.

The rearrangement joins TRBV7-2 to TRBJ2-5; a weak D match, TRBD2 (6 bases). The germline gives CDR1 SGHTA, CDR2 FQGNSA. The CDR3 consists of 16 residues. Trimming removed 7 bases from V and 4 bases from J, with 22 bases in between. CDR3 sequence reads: CASTPGVAVTRETQYF. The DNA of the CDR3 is TGTGCCAGCACCCCGGGGGTAGCGGTAACGAGAGAGACCCAGTACTTC.

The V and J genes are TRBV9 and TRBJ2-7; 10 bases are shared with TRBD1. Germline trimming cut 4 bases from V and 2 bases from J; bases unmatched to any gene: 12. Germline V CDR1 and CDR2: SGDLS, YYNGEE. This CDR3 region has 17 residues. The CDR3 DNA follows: TGTGCCAGCAGCCACTCCAGGACAGGGGGTTACACCTACGAGCAGTACTTC. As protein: CASSHSRTGGYTYEQYF.

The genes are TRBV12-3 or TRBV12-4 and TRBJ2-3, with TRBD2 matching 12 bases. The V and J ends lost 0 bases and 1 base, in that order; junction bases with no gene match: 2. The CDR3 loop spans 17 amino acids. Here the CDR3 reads CASSLATSGGGTDTQYF. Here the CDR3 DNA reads TGTGCCAGCAGTTTAGCGACTAGCGGGGGTGGCACAGATACGCAGTATTTT.

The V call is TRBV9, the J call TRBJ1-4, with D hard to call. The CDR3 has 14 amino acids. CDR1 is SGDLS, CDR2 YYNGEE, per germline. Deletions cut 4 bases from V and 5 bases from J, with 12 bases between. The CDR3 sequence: CASSIAGANEKLFF. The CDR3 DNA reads TGTGCCAGCAGCATCGCGGGAGCAAATGAAAAACTGTTTTTT.

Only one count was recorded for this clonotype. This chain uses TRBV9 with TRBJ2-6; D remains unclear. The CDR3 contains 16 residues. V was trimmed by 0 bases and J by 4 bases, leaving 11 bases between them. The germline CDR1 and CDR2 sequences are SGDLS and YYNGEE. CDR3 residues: CASSVAVGTGANVLTF. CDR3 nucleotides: TGTGCCAGCAGCGTAGCTGTGGGCACCGGGGCCAACGTCCTGACTTTC.

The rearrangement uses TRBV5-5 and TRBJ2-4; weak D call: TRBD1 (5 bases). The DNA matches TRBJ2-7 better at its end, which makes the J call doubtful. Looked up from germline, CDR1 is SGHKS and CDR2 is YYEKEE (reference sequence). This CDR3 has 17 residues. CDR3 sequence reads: CASSPPPLGDRSYEQYF. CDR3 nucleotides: TGTGCCAGCAGCCCCCCCCCCTTAGGGGATCGCTCCTACGAGCAGTACTTC.

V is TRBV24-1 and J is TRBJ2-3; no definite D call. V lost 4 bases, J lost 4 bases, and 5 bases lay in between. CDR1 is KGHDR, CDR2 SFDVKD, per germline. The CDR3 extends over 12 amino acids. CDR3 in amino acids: CATSESSDTQYF. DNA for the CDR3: TGTGCCACCAGTGAATCCTCAGATACGCAGTATTTT.

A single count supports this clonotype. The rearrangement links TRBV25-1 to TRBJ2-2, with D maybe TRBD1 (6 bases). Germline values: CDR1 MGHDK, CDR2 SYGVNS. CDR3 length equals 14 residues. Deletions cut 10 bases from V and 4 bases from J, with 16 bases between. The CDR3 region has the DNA TGTGCCACCCAGGGGCGCAGCGGCACCGGGGAGCTGTTTTTT. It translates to CATQGRSGTGELFF. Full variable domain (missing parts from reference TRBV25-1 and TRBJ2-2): EADIYQTPRYLVIGTGKKITLECSQTMGHDKMYWYQQDPGMELHLIHYSYGVNSTEKGDLSSESTVSRIRTEHFPLTLESARPSHTSQYLCATQGRSGTGELFFGEGSRLTVL.

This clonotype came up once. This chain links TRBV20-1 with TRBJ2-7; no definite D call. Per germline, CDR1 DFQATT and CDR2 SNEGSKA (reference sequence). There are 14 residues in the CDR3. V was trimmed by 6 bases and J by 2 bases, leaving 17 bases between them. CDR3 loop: CSAIGGREAYEQYF. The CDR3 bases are TGCAGTGCGATTGGTGGGCGCGAGGCCTACGAGCAGTACTTC.

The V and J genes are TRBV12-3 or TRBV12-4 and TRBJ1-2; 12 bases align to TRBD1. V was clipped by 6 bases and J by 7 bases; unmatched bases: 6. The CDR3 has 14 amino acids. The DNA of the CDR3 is TGTGCCAGCAGCCCGGGACAGGGGGCTCTTGGCTACACCTTC. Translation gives CASSPGQGALGYTF.

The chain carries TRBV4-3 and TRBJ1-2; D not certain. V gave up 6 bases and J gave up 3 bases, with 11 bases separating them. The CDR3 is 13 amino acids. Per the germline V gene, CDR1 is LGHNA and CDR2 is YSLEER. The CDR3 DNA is TGCGCCAGCAGTCCGGCTGTTGACTATGGCTACACCTTC. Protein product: CASSPAVDYGYTF.

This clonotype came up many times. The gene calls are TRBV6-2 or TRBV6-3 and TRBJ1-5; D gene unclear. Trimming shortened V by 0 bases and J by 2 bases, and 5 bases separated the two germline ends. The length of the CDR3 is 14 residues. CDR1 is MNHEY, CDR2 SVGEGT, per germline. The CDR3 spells CASSYSGGNQPQHF. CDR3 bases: TGTGCCAGCAGTTACTCTGGGGGCAATCAGCCCCAGCATTTT.

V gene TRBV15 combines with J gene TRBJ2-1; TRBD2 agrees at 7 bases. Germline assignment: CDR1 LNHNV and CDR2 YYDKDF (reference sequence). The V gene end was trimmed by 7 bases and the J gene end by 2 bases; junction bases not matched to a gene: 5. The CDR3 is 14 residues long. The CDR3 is CATMRGKAYNEQFF. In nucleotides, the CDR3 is TGTGCCACCATGCGGGGGAAGGCCTACAATGAGCAGTTCTTC.

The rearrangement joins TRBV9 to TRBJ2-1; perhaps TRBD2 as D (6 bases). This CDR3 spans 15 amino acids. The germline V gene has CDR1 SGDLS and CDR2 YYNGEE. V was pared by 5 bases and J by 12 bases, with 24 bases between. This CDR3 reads CASSPRRDSMSGQFF. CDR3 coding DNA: TGTGCCAGCAGTCCTCGGAGGGACTCGATGAGTGGGCAGTTCTTC. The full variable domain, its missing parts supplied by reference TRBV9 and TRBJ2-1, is DSGVTQTPKHLITATGQRVTLRCSPRSGDLSVYWYQQSLDQGLQFLIQYYNGEERAKGNILERFSAQQFPDLHSELNLSSLELGDSALYFCASSPRRDSMSGQFFGPGTRLTVL.

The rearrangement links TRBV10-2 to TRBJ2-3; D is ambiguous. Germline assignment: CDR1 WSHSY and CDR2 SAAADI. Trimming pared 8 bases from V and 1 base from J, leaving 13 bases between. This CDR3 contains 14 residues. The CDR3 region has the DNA TGCGCCAGCGCGACTCCACGCGGCACAGATACGCAGTATTTT. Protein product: CASATPRGTDTQYF.

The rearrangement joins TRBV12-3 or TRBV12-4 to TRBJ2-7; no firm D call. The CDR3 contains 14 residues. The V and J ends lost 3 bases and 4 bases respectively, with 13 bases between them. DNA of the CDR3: TGTGCCAGCAGTTTGTCATCCGGATTATACGAGCAGTACTTC. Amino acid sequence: CASSLSSGLYEQYF.